The 15 T cell receptor beta chains in this list originate from one sample, sequenced in a study of T-cell memory formation after mild COVID-19. From the 5' RACE reads, TCRdb called clonotypes with MiXCR, one entry per CDR3 protein. The data show 350,000 or so distinct CDR3 sequences, approximately 21% seen once. Sequenced: PBMCs or a T cell subset sorted from them (not recorded which). All receptors come from an adult woman who had mild COVID-19 (a few samples of this study predate the infection). Cell type and time point are not known.

The V gene is TRBV9, the J gene TRBJ2-7, with D hard to call. V dropped 0 bases and J dropped 0 bases, with 10 bases sitting between them. The CDR3 has 15 residues. The germline V gene has CDR1 SGDLS and CDR2 YYNGEE. The CDR3 reads CASSVDGSTSYEQYF. The CDR3 DNA reads TGTGCCAGCAGCGTAGATGGCAGTACCTCCTACGAGCAGTACTTC. Full variable domain (rest looked up from reference TRBV9 and TRBJ2-7): DSGVTQTPKHLITATGQRVTLRCSPRSGDLSVYWYQQSLDQGLQFLIQYYNGEERAKGNILERFSAQQFPDLHSELNLSSLELGDSALYFCASSVDGSTSYEQYFGPGTRLTVT.

In its sample, this clonotype was seen a few times. Sequence at one end of the junction differs from germline and may be a read error. The chain joins TRBV27 to TRBJ2-1; D tentatively reads TRBD1 or TRBD2 (5 bases each). The CDR3 has 15 residues. Germline assignment: CDR1 MNHEY and CDR2 SMNVEV (reference sequence). This chain's CDR3 is CASLRGPYDMDEQSF. CDR3 bases: TGTGCCAGCCTTCGGGGACCATATGACATGGATGAGCAGTCCTTC.

In its sample, this clonotype was seen a few times. This rearrangement joins TRBV6-5 to TRBJ1-1, with no clear D. CDR1 MNHEY and CDR2 SVGAGI come from the germline V gene. The CDR3 extends over 14 amino acids. The V end was cut by 5 bases, the J end by 1 base, with 11 bases between. The CDR3 DNA reads as TGTGCCAGCAGTACTACGGAGGCGAACACTGAAGCTTTCTTT. Translated: CASSTTEANTEAFF.

This clonotype was observed many times. The chain recombines TRBV6-5 with TRBJ2-5; 8 nucleotides line up with TRBD1. Per the germline V gene, CDR1 is MNHEY and CDR2 is SVGAGI. With 8 bases clipped from V and 0 bases from J, the junction kept 14 bases outside the gene matches. This CDR3 has 17 residues. Written as DNA, the CDR3 is TGTGCCAGCGCCGGGACAGGCCTTTCTTCTTACCAAGAGACCCAGTACTTC. Its protein is CASAGTGLSSYQETQYF.

The rearrangement joins TRBV20-1 to TRBJ1-1; D call uncertain. This CDR3 comprises 15 residues. V gave up 2 bases and J gave up 4 bases, with 17 bases separating them. Germline CDR1 DFQATT, CDR2 SNEGSKA (reference sequence). The CDR3 loop is CSARPERPRITEAFF. The CDR3, as DNA: TGCAGTGCTAGACCCGAGAGGCCAAGGATCACTGAAGCTTTCTTT.

This sequence joins TRBV6-2 or TRBV6-3 and TRBJ2-1, with 12 bases aligning to TRBD2. This CDR3 contains 19 residues. With 0 bases clipped from V and 4 bases from J, the junction kept 10 bases outside the gene matches. From germline, CDR1 is MNHEY and CDR2 SVGEGT. CDR3 loop: CASSYSLAGGHDEYNEQFF. The CDR3 bases are TGTGCCAGCAGTTACTCACTAGCGGGAGGCCACGATGAGTACAATGAGCAGTTCTTC.

The chain has TRBV3-1 and TRBJ2-7; tentatively, D is TRBD1 (5 bases). The CDR3 is made up of 13 amino acids. Germline CDR1 LGHDT, CDR2 YNNKEL (reference sequence). Trimming left V 4 bases short and J 4 bases short, with 11 bases between. In DNA form, the CDR3 reads TGTGCCAGCAGCCCCGACAGCCTGTACGAGCAGTACTTC. Residues: CASSPDSLYEQYF.

The gene calls are TRBV6-5 and TRBJ2-1, with 7 bases identical to TRBD2. Germline-derived CDR1 and CDR2 are MNHEY and SVGAGI. The V segment lost 11 bases and the J segment 0 bases; nucleotides outside the gene matches: 4. CDR3 length: 13 amino acids. The CDR3 loop is CASRTSSYNEQFF. CDR3 coding DNA: TGTGCCTCCAGGACTAGCTCCTACAATGAGCAGTTCTTC.

The gene calls are TRBV5-1 and TRBJ1-3; D is undetermined. Germline V CDR1 and CDR2: SGHRS, YFSETQ. The CDR3 has 14 amino acids. V dropped 5 bases and J dropped 5 bases, with 14 bases sitting between them. The CDR3 loop is CASRGAGTRNTIYF. CDR3 sequence (DNA): TGCGCCAGCAGGGGAGCAGGAACCCGAAACACCATATATTTT. Complete variable domain (other parts from reference TRBV5-1 and TRBJ1-3): KAGVTQTPRYLIKTRGQQVTLSCSPISGHRSVSWYQQTPGQGLQFLFEYFSETQRNKGNFPGRFSGRQFSNSRSEMNVSTLELGDSALYLCASRGAGTRNTIYFGEGSWLTVV.

This clonotype was found a few times. The V call is TRBV18, the J call TRBJ2-5; 8 nucleotides line up with TRBD2. Germline CDR1 is KGHSH and CDR2 is LQKENI. Unmatched junction bases numbered 5, after V lost 5 bases and J lost 3 bases. The CDR3 length is 14 residues. The DNA for the CDR3 is TGTGCCAGCTCAGTAACTAGCGGCAAAGAGACCCAGTACTTC. Encoded protein: CASSVTSGKETQYF.

There are a few counts of this clonotype. The chain links TRBV12-3 or TRBV12-4 to TRBJ1-1; 7 bases align to TRBD1. J was trimmed by 0 bases and V by 3 bases; bases with no gene match: 13. The CDR3 spans 18 residues. The CDR3 coding sequence is TGTGCCAGCAGTTTTAAGAACAGGGGCATTCTCATGAACACTGAAGCTTTCTTT. It codes for CASSFKNRGILMNTEAFF.

This rearrangement joins TRBV3-1 to TRBJ2-1; 8 bases align to TRBD2. The CDR3 is 16 amino acids. Trimming removed 5 bases from V and 3 bases from J; junction bases left unmatched: 9. From germline, CDR1 is LGHDT and CDR2 YNNKEL (reference sequence). The CDR3 DNA follows: TGTGCCAGCAGCTTACCGGGACTAGGAAACTACAATGAGCAGTTCTTC. Translating it yields CASSLPGLGNYNEQFF.

This clonotype was detected only a few times. The rearrangement uses TRBV6-6 and TRBJ2-1; no clear D. Trimming removed 7 bases from V and 7 bases from J, with 5 bases in between. The CDR3 length is 10 residues. Germline V gene sequence: CDR1 MNHNY, CDR2 SVGAGI (reference sequence). Written as DNA, the CDR3 is TGTGCCAGCAAGAGGAATGAGCAGTTCTTC. It encodes CASKRNEQFF.

The chain uses TRBV24-1 and TRBJ1-2; 7 bases line up with TRBD1. This CDR3 comprises 14 residues. Germline V CDR1 and CDR2: KGHDR, SFDVKD. With V trimmed by 4 bases and J by 6 bases, 7 bases remained unmatched. The chain's CDR3 is CATSDTGDSHGYTF. CDR3 nucleotide sequence: TGTGCCACCAGTGACACAGGGGATTCGCATGGCTACACCTTC.

The chain has TRBV3-1 and TRBJ2-6; no reliable D call. V was clipped by 2 bases and J by 0 bases, with 8 bases between them. Germline V gives CDR1 LGHDT, CDR2 YNNKEL (reference sequence). CDR3 length: 16 amino acids. For the CDR3, the DNA is TGTGCCAGCAGCCAACTTTGGAACTCTGGGGCCAACGTCCTGACTTTC. Translated, it gives CASSQLWNSGANVLTF. Supplemented by reference TRBV3-1 and TRBJ2-6, the full variable domain reads DTAVSQTPKYLVTQMGNDKSIKCEQNLGHDTMYWYKQDSKKFLKIMFSYNNKELIINETVPNRFSPKSPDKAHLNLHINSLELGDSAVYFCASSQLWNSGANVLTFGAGSRLTVL.